The sequence of this TCR beta chain was determined in a study of OX40 agonist ivuxolimab in advanced cancers. About the research overall: Patients received intravenous ivuxolimab every 2 weeks at 0.01 to 10 mg/kg.

The method was immunoSEQ multiplex PCR; TCRdb's version includes in-frame clones alone and lacks a portion of them. The data show 72,000 or so clones, about nine tenths seen once. As for this clone: The antigen is undetermined.

Study-level results: Among some nonresponders, normalized T-cell clonal expansion was also low.

Trimming stripped 1 base from V and 0 bases from J, with 9 bases between. The CDR3 extends over 15 amino acids. Germline V gives CDR1 SGHVS, CDR2 FNYEAQ. Sequencing was performed on CD4+ or CD8+ T cells sorted from blood, taken in a trial of the OX40 agonist ivuxolimab. The J gene is TRBJ1-1, the V gene TRBV7-6; no reliable D call. This sequence was found in an adult with an advanced solid tumor such as melanoma, head and neck, liver or kidney cancer. The DNA for the CDR3 is TGTGCCAGCAGCTTAGAGCCGCCCATGAACACTGAAGCTTTCTTT. Protein product: CASSLEPPMNTEAFF. The complete variable domain, with remaining parts taken from reference TRBV7-6 and TRBJ1-1, reads GAGVSQSPRYKVTKRGQDVALRCDPISGHVSLYWYRQALGQGPEFLTYFNYEAQQDKSGLPNDRFSAERPEGSISTLTIQRTEQRDSAMYRCASSLEPPMNTEAFFGQGTRLTVV.